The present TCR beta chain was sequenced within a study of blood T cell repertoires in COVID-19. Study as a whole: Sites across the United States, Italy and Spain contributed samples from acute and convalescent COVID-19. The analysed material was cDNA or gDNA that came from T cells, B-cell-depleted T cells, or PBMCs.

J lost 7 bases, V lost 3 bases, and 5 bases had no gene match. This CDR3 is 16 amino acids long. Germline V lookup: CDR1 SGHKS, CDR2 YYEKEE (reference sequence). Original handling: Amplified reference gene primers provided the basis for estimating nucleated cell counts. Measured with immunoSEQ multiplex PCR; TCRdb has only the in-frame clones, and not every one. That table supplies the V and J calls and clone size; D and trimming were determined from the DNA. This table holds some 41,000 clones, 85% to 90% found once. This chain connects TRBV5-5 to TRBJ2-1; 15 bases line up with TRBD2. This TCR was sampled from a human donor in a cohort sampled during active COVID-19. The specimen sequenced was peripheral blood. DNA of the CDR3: TGTGCCAGCAGCTCGGGACTAGCGGGGGGATCAAATGAGCAGTTCTTC. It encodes CASSSGLAGGSNEQFF.